What follows is one T cell receptor (beta chain) and its context. Its cognate antigen has yet to be identified. The instrument given in TCRdb is NextSeq 550. The Human TCR Profiling Kit (MiLaboratory) was used to make UMI-labeled 5' RACE TRB cDNA libraries. The full amount of extracted RNA was used for cDNA synthesis, and the full amount of resulting cDNA was used for PCR amplification. The libraries were made side by side, with each library going through the same number of PCR cycles. In the source study's methods: With a minimum of two reads required per UMI, MIGEC and MiXCR pulled out about 53,000 +/- 10,000 unique UMI-labeled TRB cDNA molecules from each library. On average, each library contained approximately 40,000 +/- 10,000 functional in-frame TRB CDR3 nucleotide clonotypes without stop codons. After downsampling to 5000 UMI-labeled TRB molecules per sample, diversity metrics, including normalized Shannon-Wiener and Chao1, were computed in VDJtools. For the central five CDR3 residues, VDJtools calculated physicochemical properties weighted by clonotype size, namely interaction energy, strength, volume and Kidera factor 4. With the reads reprocessed by TCRdb, a single entry stands for each CDR3 protein sequence and no DNA is reported. The V and J calls were determined by TCRdb, not by the authors. This sample's records show around 45,000 distinct CDR3 sequences. The top ten constitute 1.6% of the sample.

This sample was included in a study of CXCR3-negative and CXCR3-positive naive CD8 T cells (dated by TCRdb to between 2018 and 2021). For context, the study as a whole: Roughly 130 million TRB reads were obtained in total, roughly 1.5 +/- 0.3 million reads per library. For the TRBV-TRBJ cluster analysis, the naive subsets came from 5 donors, while the memory cells came from 3 donors. Diversity and physicochemical repertoire analyses were performed on around 10 donors pooled from two independent experiments.

General conclusions and limits of the study: Within the same donor, TRBV-TRBJ usage looked similar between naive CXCR3-negative and CXCR3-positive cells, but memory cells had distinct patterns. Both naive subsets had comparably high repertoire diversity, while memory CD8+ T cells had much lower repertoire diversity. TRB CDR3s from CXCR3-positive naive cells showed higher hydrophobicity (lower Kidera factor 4), lower energy, and higher strength and volume indices than CXCR3-negative naive cells. Because surface CD5, which has been linked to self-reactivity in mice, was comparable between naive subsets, TCR interaction strength was also inferred from TRB CDR3 physicochemical properties. Freshly isolated PBMCs were used for most assays because CXCR3 expression partially decreased after cryopreservation.

Each CD8+ T cell subset was flow-sorted in triplicate, and approximately 280,000 cells per subset were placed directly into RLT lysis buffer. Naive CD8+ T cells were defined stringently as CD45RO-CCR7+CD27+CD95- to exclude memory contaminants. Standard density gradient centrifugation was used to isolate peripheral blood mononuclear cells from buffy coats. Naive CXCR3-negative and CXCR3-positive CD8+ T cells were flow-sorted using a FACSAria III. Total RNA was extracted from sorted cells with an RNeasy Mini Kit. The CDR3 has 13 amino acids, counting the end cysteine and phenylalanine. No DNA sequence is on record.

The origin of this receptor is a human donor in good health. Some clones in this sample may be carry-over from other donors' samples. The receptor chain draws on TRBV12-3 or TRBV12-4 and TRBJ2-7; the TCRdb D gene call, TRBD1, has no DNA to confirm it. Sequencing was performed on naive CXCR3- CD8+ T cells from blood. The sample's cell subset or site label, in plain terms: CD45RO-CCR7+CD27+CD95- naive CD8+ T cells lacking CXCR3 (TNR3-). This receptor carries the CDR3 CASSIVRVDEQYF.